What follows are 9 T cell receptor beta chains derived from one specimen sequenced in a study of CD8 T cells in Susac syndrome. When the RNA was reverse transcribed, random hexamers were used with an input of roughly 0.5 to 1 ug. One entry per CDR3 protein results from TCRdb running MiXCR on the immunoSEQ multiplex PCR reads. In the table there are approximately 100,000 distinct CDR3 sequences, around 95% of which are singletons. Sequencing input: CD4+ T cells from PBMCs. These receptor sequences come from a human donor in good health.

The CDR3 here is CATSERTGLKFSTYEQYF. The CDR3 DNA is TGTGCCACCAGTGAGCGGACAGGGCTGAAATTCTCAACCTACGAGCAGTACTTC. The chain combines TRBV24-1 with TRBJ2-7; TRBD1 matches at 8 bases. This CDR3 region has 18 residues. Germline assignment: CDR1 KGHDR and CDR2 SFDVKD. Germline trimming cut 4 bases from V and 2 bases from J; bases unmatched to any gene: 15.

This clonotype is a singleton in its sample. The chain is built from TRBV5-1 and TRBJ1-1; D remains unclear. Trimming removed 0 bases at V and 7 bases at J, with 13 bases between. Germline CDR1 SGHRS, CDR2 YFSETQ. This CDR3 has 14 amino acids. The CDR3 DNA reads as TGCGCCAGCAGCTTGGGTCCGAGGCAGAGTGAAGCTTTCTTT. Translation gives CASSLGPRQSEAFF.

The CDR3 DNA sequence: TGTGCCAGCAGCTTAATTGTATCCTACGAGCAGTACTTC. As protein: CASSLIVSYEQYF. J is TRBJ2-7 and V is TRBV7-2; D not resolved. The CDR3 runs 13 residues. Germline CDR1 reads SGHTA; CDR2 reads FQGNSA. V was pared by 2 bases and J by 1 base, with 6 bases between.

This clonotype was seen just once. The chain carries TRBV3-1 and TRBJ2-7, with D tentatively TRBD2 (6 bases). V was cut by 3 bases and J by 12 bases, with 18 bases left in between. CDR3 length equals 13 residues. Looked up from germline, CDR1 is LGHDT and CDR2 is YNNKEL (reference sequence). Here the CDR3 DNA reads TGTGCCAGCAGCCAGATAGAATCCGGGGGTCTGTACTTC. This gives the protein CASSQIESGGLYF.

The rearrangement joins TRBV7-3 to TRBJ2-3; 8 nucleotides match TRBD2. Germline V CDR1 and CDR2: SGHTA, FQGTGA. The CDR3 contains 15 residues. With 5 bases clipped from V and 1 base from J, the junction kept 5 bases outside the gene matches. The DNA for the CDR3 is TGTGCCAGCAGCGGAGGGCGGGGGGGCACAGATACGCAGTATTTT. Its translation: CASSGGRGGTDTQYF. Full variable domain (remainder filled in from reference TRBV7-3 and TRBJ2-3): GAGVSQTPSNKVTEKGKYVELRCDPISGHTALYWYRQSLGQGPEFLIYFQGTGAADDSGLPNDRFFAVRPEGSVSTLKIQRTERGDSAVYLCASSGGRGGTDTQYFGPGTRLTVL.

This clonotype has a single count. The chain carries TRBV27 and TRBJ1-1; the D gene is possibly TRBD1 (5 bases). CDR3 size: 13 residues. Germline V gives CDR1 MNHEY, CDR2 SMNVEV (reference sequence). Trimming removed 0 bases from V and 9 bases from J, with 11 bases in between. The CDR3: CASSLSIGGKAFF. In DNA form, the CDR3 reads TGTGCCAGCAGTTTATCGATCGGGGGGAAAGCTTTCTTT.

CDR3 nucleotides: TGTGCCAGCAGCCTGGCTAGCGGGCCCACAGATACGCAGTATTTT. It specifies CASSLASGPTDTQYF. The chain uses TRBV3-1 and TRBJ2-3, with 8 bases lining up with TRBD2. The V segment lost 4 bases and the J segment 2 bases; nucleotides outside the gene matches: 5. Germline V gene lookup returns CDR1 LGHDT and CDR2 YNNKEL (reference sequence). The CDR3 is made up of 15 amino acids.

This chain joins TRBV6-2 or TRBV6-3 and TRBJ1-1; possibly TRBD1 for D (5 bases). The CDR3 covers 16 residues. The germline V gene encodes CDR1 MNHEY and CDR2 SVGEGT. Trimming removed 5 bases at V and 0 bases at J, with 16 bases between. For the CDR3, the DNA is TGTGCCAGCAGTACCCCGGGGGAAACCCTGAACACTGAAGCTTTCTTT. Protein sequence: CASSTPGETLNTEAFF.

The chain uses TRBV20-1 and TRBJ2-5; possible D gene TRBD1, 5 bases. Germline CDR1 and CDR2: DFQATT and SNEGSKA (reference sequence). The V gene lost 5 bases and the J gene lost 1 base, with 11 bases spanning the gap. The CDR3 consists of 13 residues. This chain's CDR3 is CSAPPRAQETQYF. The CDR3 DNA reads TGCAGTGCTCCCCCCAGGGCCCAAGAGACCCAGTACTTC.